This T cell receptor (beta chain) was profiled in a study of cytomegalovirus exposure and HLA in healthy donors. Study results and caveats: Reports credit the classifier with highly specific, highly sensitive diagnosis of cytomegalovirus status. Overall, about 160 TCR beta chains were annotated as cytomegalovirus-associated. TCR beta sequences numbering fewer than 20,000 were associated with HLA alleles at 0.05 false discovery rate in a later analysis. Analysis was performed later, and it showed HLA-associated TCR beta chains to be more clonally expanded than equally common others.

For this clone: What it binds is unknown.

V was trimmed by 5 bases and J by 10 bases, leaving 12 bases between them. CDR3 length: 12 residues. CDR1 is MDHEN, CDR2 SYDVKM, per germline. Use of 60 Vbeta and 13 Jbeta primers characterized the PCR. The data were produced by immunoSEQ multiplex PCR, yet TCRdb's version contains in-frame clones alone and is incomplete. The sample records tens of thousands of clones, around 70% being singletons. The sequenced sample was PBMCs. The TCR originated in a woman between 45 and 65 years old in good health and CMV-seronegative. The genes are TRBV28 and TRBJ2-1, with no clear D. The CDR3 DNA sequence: TGTGCCAGCAGTCCACGCCCCCGGGAGCAGTTCTTC. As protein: CASSPRPREQFF.